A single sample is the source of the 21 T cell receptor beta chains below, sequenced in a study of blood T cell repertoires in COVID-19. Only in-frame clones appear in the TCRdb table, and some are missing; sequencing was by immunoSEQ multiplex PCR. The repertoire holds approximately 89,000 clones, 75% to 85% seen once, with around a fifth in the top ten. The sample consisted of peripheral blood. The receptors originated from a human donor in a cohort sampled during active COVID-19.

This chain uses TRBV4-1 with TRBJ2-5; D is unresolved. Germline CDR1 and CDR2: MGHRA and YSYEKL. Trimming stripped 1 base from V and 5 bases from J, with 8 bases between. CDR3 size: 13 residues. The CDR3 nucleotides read TGCGCCAGCAGCCAAGCGGTTACGGAGACCCAGTACTTC. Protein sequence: CASSQAVTETQYF.

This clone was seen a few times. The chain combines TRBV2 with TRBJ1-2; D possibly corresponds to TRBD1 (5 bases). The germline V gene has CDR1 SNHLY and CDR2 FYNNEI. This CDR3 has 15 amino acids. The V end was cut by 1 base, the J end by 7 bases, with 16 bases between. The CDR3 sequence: CASSEERGVTVGYTF. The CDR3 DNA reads TGTGCCAGCAGTGAAGAGCGGGGGGTGACAGTTGGCTACACCTTC. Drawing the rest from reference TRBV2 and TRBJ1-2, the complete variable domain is EPEVTQTPSHQVTQMGQEVILRCVPISNHLYFYWYRQILGQKVEFLVSFYNNEISEKSEIFDDQFSVERPDGSNFTLKIRSTKLEDSAMYFCASSEERGVTVGYTFGSGTRLTVV.

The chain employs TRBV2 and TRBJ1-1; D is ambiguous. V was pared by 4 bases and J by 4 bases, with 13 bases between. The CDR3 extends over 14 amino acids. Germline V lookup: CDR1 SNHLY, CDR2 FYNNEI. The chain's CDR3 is CASSAVTLGTEAFF. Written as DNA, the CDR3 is TGTGCCAGCAGTGCCGTAACCCTCGGCACTGAAGCTTTCTTT.

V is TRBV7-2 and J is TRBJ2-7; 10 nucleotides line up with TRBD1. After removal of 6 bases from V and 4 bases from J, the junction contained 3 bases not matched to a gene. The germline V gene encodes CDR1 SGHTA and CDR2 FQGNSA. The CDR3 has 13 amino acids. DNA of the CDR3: TGTGCCAGCAGTCGGGACAGGGGTTACGAGCAGTACTTC. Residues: CASSRDRGYEQYF. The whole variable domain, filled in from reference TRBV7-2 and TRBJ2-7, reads GAGVSQSPSNKVTEKGKDVELRCDPISGHTALYWYRQSLGQGLEFLIYFQGNSAPDKSGLPSDRFSAERTGGSVSTLTIQRTQQEDSAVYLCASSRDRGYEQYFGPGTRLTVT.

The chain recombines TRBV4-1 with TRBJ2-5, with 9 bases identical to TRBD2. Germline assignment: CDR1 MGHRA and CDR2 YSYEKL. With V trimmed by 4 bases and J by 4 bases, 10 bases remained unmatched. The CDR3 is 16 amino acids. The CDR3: CASSPTISTSGETQYF. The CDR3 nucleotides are TGCGCCAGCAGCCCAACCATTTCGACTAGCGGAGAGACCCAGTACTTC.

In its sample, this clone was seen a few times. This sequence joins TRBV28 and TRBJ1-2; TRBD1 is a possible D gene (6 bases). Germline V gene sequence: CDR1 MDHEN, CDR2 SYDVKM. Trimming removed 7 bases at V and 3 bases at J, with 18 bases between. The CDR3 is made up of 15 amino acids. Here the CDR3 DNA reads TGTGCCAGCAATAAACAGGGATCAACCTACTATGGCTACACCTTC. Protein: CASNKQGSTYYGYTF.

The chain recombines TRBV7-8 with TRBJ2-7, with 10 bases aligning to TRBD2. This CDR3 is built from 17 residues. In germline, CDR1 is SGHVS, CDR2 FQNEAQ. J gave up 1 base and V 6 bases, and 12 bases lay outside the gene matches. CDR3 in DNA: TGTGCCAGCAGGTGGGGGGCTAGCGGGAGTGGTTCCTACGAGCAGTACTTC. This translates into CASRWGASGSGSYEQYF.

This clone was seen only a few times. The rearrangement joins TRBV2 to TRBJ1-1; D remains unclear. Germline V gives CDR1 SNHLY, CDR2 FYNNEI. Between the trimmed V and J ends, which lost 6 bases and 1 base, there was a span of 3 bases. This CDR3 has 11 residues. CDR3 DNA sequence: TGTGCCAGCAGGGCGAACACTGAAGCTTTCTTT. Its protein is CASRANTEAFF.

This CDR3 reads CASSEGTGEEKLFF. CDR3 bases: TGCGCCAGCAGCGAAGGGACAGGAGAAGAAAAACTGTTTTTT. The genes are TRBV5-1 and TRBJ1-4; 8 positions agree with TRBD1. Germline loops: CDR1 SGHRS, CDR2 YFSETQ. The CDR3 is 14 residues long. V shed 4 bases and J 8 bases; nucleotides not matched to a gene: 7.

The DNA for the CDR3 is TGTGCCAGCAGTTCCCAGGGCTACGAGCAGTACTTC. Protein: CASSSQGYEQYF. The V gene is TRBV7-2, the J gene TRBJ2-7; tentative D call: TRBD1 (5 bases). The CDR3 has 12 amino acids. The ends were cut back, 6 bases at V and 3 bases at J, with 9 bases in the middle. CDR1 is SGHTA and CDR2 is FQGNSA in the germline V gene. Based on the CDR3 plus reference TRBV7-2 and TRBJ2-7, the full variable domain is GAGVSQSPSNKVTEKGKDVELRCDPISGHTALYWYRQSLGQGLEFLIYFQGNSAPDKSGLPSDRFSAERTGGSVSTLTIQRTQQEDSAVYLCASSSQGYEQYFGPGTRLTVT.

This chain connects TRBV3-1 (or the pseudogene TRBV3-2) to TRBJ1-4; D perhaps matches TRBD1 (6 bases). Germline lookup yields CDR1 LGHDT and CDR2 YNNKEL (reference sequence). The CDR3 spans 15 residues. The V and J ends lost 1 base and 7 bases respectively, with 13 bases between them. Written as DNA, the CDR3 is TGTGCCAGCAGCCAAGCGCGGGGGGCGGGTGAAAAACTGTTTTTT. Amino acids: CASSQARGAGEKLFF.

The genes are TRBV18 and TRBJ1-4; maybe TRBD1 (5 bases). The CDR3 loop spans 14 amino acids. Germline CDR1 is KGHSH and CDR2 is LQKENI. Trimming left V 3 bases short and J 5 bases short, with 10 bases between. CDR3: CASSPQGTNEKLFF. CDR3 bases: TGTGCCAGCTCACCGCAGGGTACCAATGAAAAACTGTTTTTT.

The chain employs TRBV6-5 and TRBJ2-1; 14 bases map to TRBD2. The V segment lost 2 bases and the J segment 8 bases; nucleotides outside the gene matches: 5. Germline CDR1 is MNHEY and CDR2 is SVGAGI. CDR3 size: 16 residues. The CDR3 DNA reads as TGTGCCAGCAGTTACAGACTAGCGGGAGGGCCTGATGAGCAGTTCTTC. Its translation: CASSYRLAGGPDEQFF.

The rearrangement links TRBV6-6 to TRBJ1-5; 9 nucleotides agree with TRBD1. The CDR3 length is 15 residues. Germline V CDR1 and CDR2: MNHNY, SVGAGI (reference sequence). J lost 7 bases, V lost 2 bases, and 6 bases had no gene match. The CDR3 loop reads CASSYRQGGGQPQHF. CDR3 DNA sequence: TGTGCCAGCAGTTACCGACAGGGGGGAGGACAGCCCCAGCATTTT.

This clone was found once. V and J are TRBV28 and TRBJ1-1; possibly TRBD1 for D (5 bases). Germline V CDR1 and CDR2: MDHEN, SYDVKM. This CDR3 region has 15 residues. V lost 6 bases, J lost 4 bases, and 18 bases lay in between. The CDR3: CASSRTREGGTEAFF. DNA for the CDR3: TGTGCCAGCAGCCGGACAAGAGAAGGCGGCACTGAAGCTTTCTTT.

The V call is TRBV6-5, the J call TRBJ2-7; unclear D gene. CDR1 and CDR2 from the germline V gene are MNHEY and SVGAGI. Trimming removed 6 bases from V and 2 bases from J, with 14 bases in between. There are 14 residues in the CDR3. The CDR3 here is CASSRAAATYEQYF. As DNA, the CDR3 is TGTGCCAGCAGCCGTGCGGCGGCCACCTACGAGCAGTACTTC.

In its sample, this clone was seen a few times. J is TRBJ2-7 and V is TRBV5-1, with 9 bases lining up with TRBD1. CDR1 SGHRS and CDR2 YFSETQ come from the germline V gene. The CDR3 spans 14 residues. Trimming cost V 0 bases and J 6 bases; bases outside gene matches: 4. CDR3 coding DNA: TGCGCCAGCAGCTTGGAGGGGACAGGGCTCGAGCAGTACTTC. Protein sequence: CASSLEGTGLEQYF.

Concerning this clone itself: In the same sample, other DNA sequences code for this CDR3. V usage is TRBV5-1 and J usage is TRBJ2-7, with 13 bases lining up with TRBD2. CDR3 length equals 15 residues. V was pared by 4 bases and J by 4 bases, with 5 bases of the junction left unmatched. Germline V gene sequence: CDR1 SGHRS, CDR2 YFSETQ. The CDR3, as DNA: TGCGCCAGCAGCCCTGGGACTAGCGGGACGTACGAGCAGTACTTC. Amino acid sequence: CASSPGTSGTYEQYF.

CDR3 DNA sequence: TGTGCCAGCTCAAGGCAGGGTGTTGATAATTCACCCCTCCACTTT. It encodes CASSRQGVDNSPLHF. The chain links TRBV18 to TRBJ1-6, with a possible D match to TRBD1 (5 bases). Germline lookup yields CDR1 KGHSH and CDR2 LQKENI. The CDR3 consists of 15 residues. Trimming removed 5 bases from V and 5 bases from J, with 13 bases in between.

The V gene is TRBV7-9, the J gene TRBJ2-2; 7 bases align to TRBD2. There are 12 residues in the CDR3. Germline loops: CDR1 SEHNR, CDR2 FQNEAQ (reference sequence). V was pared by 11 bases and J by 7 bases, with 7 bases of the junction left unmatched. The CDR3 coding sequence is TGTGCCTTGACCAGGGAGGGCGGGGAGCTGTTTTTT. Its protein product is CALTREGGELFF.

The CDR3 spells CASSPGGLKTGSYEQYF. For the CDR3, the DNA is TGTGCCAGCAGCCCGGGAGGACTAAAGACGGGCTCCTACGAGCAGTACTTC. V gene TRBV7-2 combines with J gene TRBJ2-7; TRBD2 agrees at 7 bases. Trimming at V came to 5 bases and at J to 0 bases, leaving 13 bases not matched to a gene. From germline, CDR1 is SGHTA and CDR2 FQGNSA. There are 17 residues in the CDR3.